The rows below give T cell receptor beta chains drawn from one sample of a study of human T cells and chemical hapten exposure. MiXCR, run by TCRdb on the RACE reads, gives a single entry per CDR3 protein. The data contain more than 100,000 distinct CDR3 sequences, around 10% of them singletons. Sequencing was performed on whole blood, taken in connection with sensitization to the hapten diphenylcyclopropenone (DPC). The source of these receptors is a woman aged 45 to 65 with alopecia areata. Some clones in this sample may be carry-over from other donors' samples. The CDR3 runs from the conserved cysteine through the conserved F or W. The D gene is left open where the match is weak. Not every row has a clone size; where given, it reads once, few, many or a size class.

V	J	size	D	DNA	CDR3
TRBV7-3	TRBJ1-4	few	.	TGTGCCAGCAGCCAAAAAGCCGGGGGGGTCCCTAATGAAAAACTGTTTTTT	CASSQKAGGVPNEKLFF
TRBV9	TRBJ2-2	few	.	TGTGCCAGCAGTACAAGGAGACAGGTGGAAACCGGGGAGCTGTTTTTT	CASSTRRQVETGELFF
TRBV28	TRBJ2-1	.	TRBD1	TGTGCCAGCAGTGCTCGACAGGGGGTTCAAGACAATGAGCAGTTCTTC	CASSARQGVQDNEQFF
TRBV20-1	TRBJ1-1	few	.	TGCAGTGCGCGGTGGAACACTGAAGCTTTCTTT	CSARWNTEAFF
TRBV10-3	TRBJ2-3	many	.	TGTGCCATCGGAGGCGCAGATACGCAGTATTTT	CAIGGADTQYF
TRBV6-5	TRBJ2-7	many	.	TGTGCCAGCAGTTACTCGCCAGGAGTCTCCTACGAGCAGTACTTC	CASSYSPGVSYEQYF
TRBV6-2/TRBV6-3	TRBJ1-2	few	.	TGTGCCAGCAGCGACAGTAACTATGGCTACACCTTC	CASSDSNYGYTF
TRBV4-1	TRBJ2-7	many	.	TGCGCCAGCAGCCAAGATCGCGGGCCCTCCTACGAGCAGTACTTC	CASSQDRGPSYEQYF
TRBV3-1	TRBJ2-3	few	.	TGTGCCAGCAGCCAAGAAAGTCTCAGACGTCGGCTCGGGGATACGCAGTATTTT	CASSQESLRRRLGDTQYF
TRBV28	TRBJ1-2	.	TRBD1	TGTGCCAGCAGTACGACAGGGATCTCTAGTAACTATGGCTACACCTTC	CASSTTGISSNYGYTF
TRBV11-2	TRBJ2-7	.	.	TGTGCCAGCAGCCCCGCGGGACCTGGCGAGCAGTACTTC	CASSPAGPGEQYF
TRBV7-8	TRBJ1-1	few	.	TGTGCCAGCAGCTTAGTGGGTCAGAACACTGAAGCTTTCTTT	CASSLVGQNTEAFF
TRBV12-3/TRBV12-4	TRBJ1-6	few	.	TGTGCCAGCACCTCGACAGAGAATAATTCACCCCTCCACTTT	CASTSTENNSPLHF
TRBV12-3/TRBV12-4	TRBJ1-1	.	.	TGTGCCAGCAGTTTAGGGTACCGGGGGACTGACACTGAAGCTTTCTTT	CASSLGYRGTDTEAFF
TRBV2	TRBJ2-1	few	TRBD2	TGTGCCAGCAGTGAAGAGGCGGGGGGGCCCTTTGAGCAGTTCTTC	CASSEEAGGPFEQFF
TRBV6-2/TRBV6-3	TRBJ2-1	many	.	TGTGCCAGCAGTACCCCCCTGAGAAGGGGCAATGGTGAGCAGTTCTTC	CASSTPLRRGNGEQFF
TRBV7-8	TRBJ1-5	.	.	TGTGCCAGCAGCTCCTTAGACAGCAACAATCAGCCCCAGCATTTT	CASSSLDSNNQPQHF
TRBV28	TRBJ2-3	many	.	TGTGCCAGCAGTTTACGGGGACCCGGAGGTACAGATACGCAGTATTTT	CASSLRGPGGTDTQYF
TRBV12-3/TRBV12-4	TRBJ2-1	few	TRBD2	TGTGCCAGCAGATCCAGCGGGATCTCGTACAATGAGCAGTTCTTC	CASRSSGISYNEQFF
TRBV20-1	TRBJ2-3	.	.	TGCAGTGCAGGAGCGGGCACAGATACGCAGTATTTT	CSAGAGTDTQYF
TRBV4-2	TRBJ2-7	many	.	TGTGCCAGCAGCCATAGCGGTACTTCCTACGAGCAGTACTTC	CASSHSGTSYEQYF
TRBV6-2/TRBV6-3	TRBJ2-1	few	TRBD2	TGTGCCAGCAGTTACGGACTAGCGGAAGACTACAATGAGCAGTTCTTC	CASSYGLAEDYNEQFF
TRBV20-1	TRBJ1-5	.	.	TGCAGTGCTACCGCCGGTTACAATCAGCCCCAGCATTTT	CSATAGYNQPQHF
TRBV7-2	TRBJ1-1	.	.	TGTGCCAGCAGCTTTCTTCAGGGGAACACTGAAGCTTTCTTT	CASSFLQGNTEAFF
TRBV5-1	TRBJ2-3	many	TRBD2	TGCGCCAGCAGGGGACTAGCGGGAGTGTCAGATACGCAGTATTTT	CASRGLAGVSDTQYF
TRBV27	TRBJ1-5	few	.	TGTGCCAGCAGTTTATCCGGGACACGGAATCAGCCCCAGCATTTT	CASSLSGTRNQPQHF
TRBV15	TRBJ2-1	.	.	TGTGCCACCAGCAGAGATCGAGGGGGAGGGAATGAGCAGTTCTTC	CATSRDRGGGNEQFF
TRBV20-1	TRBJ2-3	many	.	TGCAGTGCTAGAGGCCTTGGGGATACGCAGTATTTT	CSARGLGDTQYF
TRBV11-2	TRBJ2-6	few	.	TGTGCCAGCAGCTTAGAGCCATCTGGGGCCAACGTCCTGACTTTC	CASSLEPSGANVLTF
TRBV28	TRBJ2-2	many	.	TGTGCCAGCAGGGATGGGTGGCCCGGGGAGCTGTTTTTT	CASRDGWPGELFF
TRBV11-2	TRBJ2-7	.	.	TGTGCCAGCAGCTACCTCTACGAGCAGTACTTC	CASSYLYEQYF